This T cell receptor (gamma chain) was documented in a study of intestinal T cells in coeliac disease. The TRG library came from 150 to 200 ng of biopsy DNA amplified with LymphoTrack primers. With CATT, TCRdb re-called clones from the multiplex PCR reads. Among roughly 420 gamma-chain clones listed, roughly two fifths were seen once. There are 15 residues in the CDR3. Comment on this clone: Given a far larger clone just one base away, this is likely a sequencing read error. At the DNA level, this CDR3 is encoded by other sequences in the same sample as well.

Each case's genomic DNA was extracted from ten roughly 5-µm formalin-fixed paraffin-embedded scrolls. Sequencing was carried out using a duodenal biopsy. This TCR derives from a human donor with celiac disease. The rearrangement uses TRGV10 and TRGJ1 or TRGJ2. TRGV10 is annotated as an ORF whose role is uncertain. In DNA, the CDR3 is TGTGCCGCGTGGGATTCCCCCTCGAATTATTATAAGAAACTCTTT. Residues: CAAWDSPSNYYKKLF.